The next 21 T cell receptor beta chains were all read from a single sample in a study of T cell changes during pregnancy in multiple sclerosis. This table comes from immunoSEQ multiplex PCR, and its TCRdb copy is limited to in-frame clones, with some not included. The sample yields about 80,000 clones, approximately 90% seen once. The material was peripheral blood, obtained before pregnancy. The source of these receptors is a female donor with multiple sclerosis, enrolled in a pregnancy study.

This chain connects TRBV7-8 to TRBJ1-2, with D unclear. Germline V CDR1 and CDR2: SGHVS, FQNEAQ. The CDR3 length is 15 residues. V was shortened by 1 base and J by 5 bases, with 14 bases between the two germline ends. CDR3 sequence (DNA): TGTGCCAGCAGCTTAGGGGAGACGTACATTTATGGCTACACCTTC. As protein: CASSLGETYIYGYTF.

In this sample, this clone turned up a few times. The chain uses TRBV4-2 and TRBJ1-1; D remains ambiguous. V lost 1 base and J 3 bases, leaving 18 bases between the germline ends. Per the germline V gene, CDR1 is LGHNA and CDR2 is YNFKEQ. The CDR3 contains 17 residues. The CDR3 reads CASSQVDIPLQDTEAFF. The CDR3 region has the DNA TGTGCCAGCAGCCAAGTTGACATCCCCCTTCAGGACACTGAAGCTTTCTTT.

V is TRBV13 and J is TRBJ1-2; TRBD1 aligns across 8 bases. V was clipped by 3 bases and J by 4 bases; unmatched bases: 4. There are 14 residues in the CDR3. Germline V gene sequence: CDR1 PRHDT, CDR2 FYEKMQ (reference sequence). The CDR3 here is CASSFTGGSYGYTF. For the CDR3, the DNA is TGTGCCAGCAGCTTTACAGGGGGTTCCTATGGCTACACCTTC.

This clone was seen more than once but under ten times. The genes are TRBV5-6 and TRBJ2-3; D remains unclear. Trimming left V 3 bases short and J 2 bases short, with 7 bases between. CDR3 length: 13 amino acids. Germline V gives CDR1 SGHDT, CDR2 YYEEEE. The CDR3: CASSSEPTDTQYF. For the CDR3, the DNA is TGTGCCAGCAGCTCCGAGCCCACAGATACGCAGTATTTT. Full variable domain (rest looked up from reference TRBV5-6 and TRBJ2-3): DAGVTQSPTHLIKTRGQQVTLRCSPKSGHDTVSWYQQALGQGPQFIFQYYEEEERQRGNFPDRFSGHQFPNYSSELNVNALLLGDSALYLCASSSEPTDTQYFGPGTRLTVL.

The chain carries TRBV7-3 and TRBJ1-2, with D hard to call. Germline CDR1 and CDR2: SGHTA and FQGTGA. The CDR3 has 13 amino acids. The chain's CDR3 is CAVPGPLGYGYTF. The CDR3, as DNA: TGTGCAGTCCCAGGCCCTCTTGGCTATGGCTACACCTTC.

This clone was seen a few times. The chain carries TRBV2 and TRBJ1-2; 7 nucleotides line up with TRBD1. Germline V gives CDR1 SNHLY, CDR2 FYNNEI. J gave up 8 bases and V 5 bases, and 11 bases lay outside the gene matches. The CDR3 is 14 amino acids. CDR3 DNA: TGTGCCAGCAGTACGGGACAGAGAATCAGGGGCTACACCTTC. Translated: CASSTGQRIRGYTF.

The rearrangement joins TRBV7-2 to TRBJ1-1; D not resolved. This CDR3 has 16 amino acids. V was trimmed by 1 base and J by 1 base, leaving 13 bases between them. Germline loops: CDR1 SGHTA, CDR2 FQGNSA. CDR3 nucleotides: TGTGCCAGCAGCTTAGAAGTCCCGGGAGGGAACACTGAAGCTTTCTTT. Amino acid sequence: CASSLEVPGGNTEAFF.

This clone was picked up one time. V is TRBV6-5 and J is TRBJ2-1; 9 bases agree with TRBD2. Germline CDR1 reads MNHEY; CDR2 reads SVGAGI. Trimming removed 2 bases from V and 9 bases from J; junction bases left unmatched: 5. The CDR3 covers 14 residues. CDR3 nucleotides: TGTGCCAGCAGTTACGGCGGGGGGGCCATTGAGCAGTTCTTC. Translating gives CASSYGGGAIEQFF.

The chain carries TRBV7-3 and TRBJ2-3, with TRBD2 identical over 11 bases. The CDR3 sequence is 16 residues long. The germline V gene has CDR1 SGHTA and CDR2 FQGTGA. J was trimmed by 6 bases and V by 2 bases; bases with no gene match: 7. The CDR3 coding sequence is TGTGCCAGCAGCTTAGAACCTAGCGGGGGGTTGGATACGCAGTATTTT. Translated: CASSLEPSGGLDTQYF.

This clone has at least ten counts. The chain couples TRBV6-6 to TRBJ1-5; 7 bases line up with TRBD1. The CDR3 is made up of 14 amino acids. The germline gives CDR1 MNHNY, CDR2 SVGAGI (reference sequence). The J segment lost 0 bases and the V segment lost 7 bases, leaving 3 bases of the junction unmatched. This CDR3 reads CASNTGDSNQPQHF. The DNA for the CDR3 is TGTGCCAGCAACACAGGGGATAGCAATCAGCCCCAGCATTTT.

This rearrangement joins TRBV7-9 to TRBJ1-4; 7 bases match TRBD1. CDR3 size: 12 residues. CDR1 is SEHNR and CDR2 is FQNEAQ in the germline V gene (reference sequence). Losses at the gene ends were 8 bases for V and 6 bases for J; bases not matched to a gene: 3. DNA of the CDR3: TGTGCCAGCGGACAGGAGTATGAAAAACTGTTTTTT. Protein product: CASGQEYEKLFF.

This chain connects TRBV29-1 to TRBJ2-3, with TRBD1 matching 7 bases. CDR3 length: 17 amino acids. Trimming at V came to 0 bases and at J to 1 base, leaving 10 bases not matched to a gene. CDR1 and CDR2 from the germline V gene are SQVTM and ANQGSEA. CDR3 sequence reads: CSVEDFWLGGGTDTQYF. The CDR3 DNA reads TGCAGCGTTGAAGATTTCTGGCTAGGGGGCGGCACAGATACGCAGTATTTT.

V usage is TRBV15 and J usage is TRBJ1-6; possibly TRBD1 for D (5 bases). There are 16 residues in the CDR3. V was clipped by 3 bases and J by 9 bases, with 18 bases between them. Germline V gives CDR1 LNHNV, CDR2 YYDKDF (reference sequence). The CDR3 loop reads CATSRDPLTGGSPLHF. In nucleotides, the CDR3 is TGTGCCACCAGCAGGGATCCTCTTACAGGCGGTTCACCCCTCCACTTT.

The chain employs TRBV6-5 and TRBJ2-3, with D perhaps matching TRBD2 (5 bases). CDR1 is MNHEY, CDR2 SVGAGI, per germline. The CDR3 runs 14 residues. V lost 6 bases and J 5 bases, leaving 15 bases between the germline ends. The CDR3 region has the DNA TGTGCCAGCAGACCTCCGAGGAGGTTAGATACGCAGTATTTT. Amino acids: CASRPPRRLDTQYF.

CDR3 amino acids: CASSQTGGNYGYTF. The CDR3 region has the DNA TGCGCCAGCAGCCAGACAGGGGGTAACTATGGCTACACCTTC. The rearrangement joins TRBV4-1 to TRBJ1-2; 9 bases match TRBD1. The CDR3 spans 14 residues. Unmatched junction bases numbered 0, after V lost 3 bases and J lost 1 base. Looked up from germline, CDR1 is MGHRA and CDR2 is YSYEKL.

The chain uses TRBV5-1 and TRBJ1-1; D remains ambiguous. Trimming took 2 bases from V and 0 from J, leaving 8 bases between them. Looked up from germline, CDR1 is SGHRS and CDR2 is YFSETQ. The CDR3 length is 14 residues. CDR3 in amino acids: CASSFSVMNTEAFF. The DNA for the CDR3 is TGCGCCAGCAGCTTTTCAGTCATGAACACTGAAGCTTTCTTT.

The chain joins TRBV6-6 to TRBJ1-6; 10 bases match TRBD1. The CDR3 loop spans 15 amino acids. J gave up 9 bases and V 5 bases, and 7 bases lay outside the gene matches. Per the germline V gene, CDR1 is MNHNY and CDR2 is SVGAGI (reference sequence). CDR3 sequence: CASSPRGDRGSPLHF. The CDR3 DNA sequence: TGTGCCAGCAGTCCCCGGGGGGACAGGGGTTCACCCCTCCACTTT.

V gene TRBV19 combines with J gene TRBJ1-6; D is uncertain. V was pared by 7 bases and J by 11 bases, with 12 bases between. This CDR3 comprises 12 residues. CDR1 is LNHDA, CDR2 SQIVND, per germline (reference sequence). Here the CDR3 DNA reads TGTGCCAGTAACTCAGGTTTAACACCCCTCCACTTT. It yields the protein CASNSGLTPLHF.

The genes are TRBV11-1 and TRBJ2-4; 7 nucleotides align to TRBD2. V was clipped by 1 base and J by 2 bases; unmatched bases: 8. The CDR3 has 17 amino acids. Germline V gene sequence: CDR1 SGHAT, CDR2 FQDESV (reference sequence). DNA of the CDR3: TGTGCCAGCAGCTTAGGTCTGTGGGGGGGAACCAAAAACATTCAGTACTTC. Its protein is CASSLGLWGGTKNIQYF.

The chain combines TRBV2 with TRBJ1-1, with 7 bases that match TRBD1. The V and J ends lost 5 bases and 3 bases, in that order; junction bases with no gene match: 3. The germline CDR1 and CDR2 sequences are SNHLY and FYNNEI. The CDR3 has 13 residues. CDR3 bases: TGTGCCAGCAGTACAGGGGTCGACACTGAAGCTTTCTTT. It specifies CASSTGVDTEAFF.

This clone was seen just once. The chain couples TRBV27 to TRBJ1-2; TRBD1 aligns across 9 bases. The V and J ends lost 6 bases and 8 bases, in that order; junction bases with no gene match: 10. The CDR3 is made up of 14 amino acids. The V gene's germline CDR1 is MNHEY and CDR2 SMNVEV (reference sequence). The CDR3 sequence is CASSPTGGARGYTF. The CDR3 coding sequence is TGTGCCAGCAGCCCAACAGGGGGCGCACGAGGCTACACCTTC.